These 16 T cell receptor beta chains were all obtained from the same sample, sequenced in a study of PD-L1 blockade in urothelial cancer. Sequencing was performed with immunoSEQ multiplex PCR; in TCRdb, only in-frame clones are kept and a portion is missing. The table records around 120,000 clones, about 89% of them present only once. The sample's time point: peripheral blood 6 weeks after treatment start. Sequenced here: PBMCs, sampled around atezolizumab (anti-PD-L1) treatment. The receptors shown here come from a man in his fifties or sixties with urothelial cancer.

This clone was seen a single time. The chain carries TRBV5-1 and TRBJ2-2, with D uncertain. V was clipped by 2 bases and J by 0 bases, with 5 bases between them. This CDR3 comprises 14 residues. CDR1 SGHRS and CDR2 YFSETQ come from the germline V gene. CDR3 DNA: TGCGCCAGCAGCTTTGGAGCGAACACCGGGGAGCTGTTTTTT. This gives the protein CASSFGANTGELFF.

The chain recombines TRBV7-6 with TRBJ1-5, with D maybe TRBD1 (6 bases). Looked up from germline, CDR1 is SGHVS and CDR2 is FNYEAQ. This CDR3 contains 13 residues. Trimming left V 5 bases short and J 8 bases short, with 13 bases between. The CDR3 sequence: CASSTYRAKPQHF. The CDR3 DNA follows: TGTGCCAGCAGCACGTACAGGGCAAAGCCCCAGCATTTT.

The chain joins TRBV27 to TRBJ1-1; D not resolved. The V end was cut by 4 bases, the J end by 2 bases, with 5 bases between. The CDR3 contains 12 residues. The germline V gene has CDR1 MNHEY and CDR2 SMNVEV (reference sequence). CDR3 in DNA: TGTGCCAGCAGTTCGTTCAACACTGAAGCTTTCTTT. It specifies CASSSFNTEAFF.

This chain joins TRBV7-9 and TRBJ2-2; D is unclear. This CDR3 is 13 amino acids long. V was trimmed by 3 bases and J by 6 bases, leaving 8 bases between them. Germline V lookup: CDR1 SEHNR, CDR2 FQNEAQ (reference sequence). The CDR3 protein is CASSFPVAGELFF. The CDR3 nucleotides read TGTGCCAGCAGCTTCCCGGTCGCCGGGGAGCTGTTTTTT.

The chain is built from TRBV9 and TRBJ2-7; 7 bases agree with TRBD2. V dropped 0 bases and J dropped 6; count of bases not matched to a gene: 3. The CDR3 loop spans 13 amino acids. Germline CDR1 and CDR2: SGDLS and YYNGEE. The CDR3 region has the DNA TGTGCCAGCAGCGTAGAAAGGACTAGCGAGCAGTACTTC. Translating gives CASSVERTSEQYF. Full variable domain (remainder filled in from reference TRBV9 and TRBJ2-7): DSGVTQTPKHLITATGQRVTLRCSPRSGDLSVYWYQQSLDQGLQFLIQYYNGEERAKGNILERFSAQQFPDLHSELNLSSLELGDSALYFCASSVERTSEQYFGPGTRLTVT.

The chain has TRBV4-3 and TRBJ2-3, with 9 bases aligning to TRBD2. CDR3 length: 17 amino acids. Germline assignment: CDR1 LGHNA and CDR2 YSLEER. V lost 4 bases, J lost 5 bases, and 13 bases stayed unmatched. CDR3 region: CASSPPGGGGAVDTQYF. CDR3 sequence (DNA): TGCGCCAGCAGCCCCCCGGGCGGCGGGGGGGCGGTAGATACGCAGTATTTT.

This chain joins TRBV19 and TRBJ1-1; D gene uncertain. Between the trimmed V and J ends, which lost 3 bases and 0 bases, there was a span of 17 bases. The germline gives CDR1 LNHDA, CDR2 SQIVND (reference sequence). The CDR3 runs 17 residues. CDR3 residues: CASSIRVPTPLNTEAFF. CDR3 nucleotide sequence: TGTGCCAGTAGTATTCGAGTCCCAACGCCTCTGAACACTGAAGCTTTCTTT.

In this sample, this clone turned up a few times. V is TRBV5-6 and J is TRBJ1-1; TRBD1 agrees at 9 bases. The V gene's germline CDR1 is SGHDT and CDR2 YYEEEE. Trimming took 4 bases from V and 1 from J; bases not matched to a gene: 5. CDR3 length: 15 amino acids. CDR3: CASSDTGQGNTEAFF. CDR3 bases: TGTGCCAGCAGCGATACGGGACAGGGGAACACTGAAGCTTTCTTT.

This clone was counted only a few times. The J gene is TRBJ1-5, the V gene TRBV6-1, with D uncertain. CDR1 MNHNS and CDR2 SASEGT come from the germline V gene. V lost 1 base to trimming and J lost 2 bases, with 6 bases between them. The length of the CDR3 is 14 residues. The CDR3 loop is CASSEVRGNQPQHF. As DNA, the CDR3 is TGTGCCAGCAGTGAAGTCCGTGGCAATCAGCCCCAGCATTTT.

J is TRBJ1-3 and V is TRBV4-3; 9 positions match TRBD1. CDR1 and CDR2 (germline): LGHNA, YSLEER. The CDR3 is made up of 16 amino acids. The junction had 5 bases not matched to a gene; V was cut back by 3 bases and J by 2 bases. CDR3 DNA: TGCGCCAGCAGCCAGACAGGGGGAAGAACTGGAAACACCATATATTTT. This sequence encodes CASSQTGGRTGNTIYF.

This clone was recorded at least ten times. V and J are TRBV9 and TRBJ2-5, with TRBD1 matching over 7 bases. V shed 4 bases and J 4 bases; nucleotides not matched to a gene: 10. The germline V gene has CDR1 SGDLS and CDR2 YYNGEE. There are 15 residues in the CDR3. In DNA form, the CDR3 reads TGTGCCAGCAGCCCTGGAACAGGGGATATAGAGACCCAGTACTTC. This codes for CASSPGTGDIETQYF.

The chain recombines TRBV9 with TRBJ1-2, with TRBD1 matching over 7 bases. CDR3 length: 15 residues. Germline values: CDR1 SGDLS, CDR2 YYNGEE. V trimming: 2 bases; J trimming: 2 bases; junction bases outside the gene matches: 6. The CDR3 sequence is CASSVTGTENYGYTF. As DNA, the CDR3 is TGTGCCAGCAGCGTTACCGGGACAGAAAACTATGGCTACACCTTC.

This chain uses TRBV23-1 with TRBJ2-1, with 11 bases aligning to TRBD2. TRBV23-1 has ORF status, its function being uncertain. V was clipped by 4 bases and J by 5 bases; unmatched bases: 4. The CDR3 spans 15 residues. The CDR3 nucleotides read TGCGCCAGCAGTCCTAGCGGGAGGATTGACAATGAGCAGTTCTTC. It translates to CASSPSGRIDNEQFF.

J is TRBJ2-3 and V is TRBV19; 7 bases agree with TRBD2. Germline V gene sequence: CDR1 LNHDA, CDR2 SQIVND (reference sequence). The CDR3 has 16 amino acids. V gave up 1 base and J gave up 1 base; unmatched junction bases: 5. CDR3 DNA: TGTGCCAGTAGTATAGGGGGCAGCGGGGGCACAGATACGCAGTATTTT. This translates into CASSIGGSGGTDTQYF.

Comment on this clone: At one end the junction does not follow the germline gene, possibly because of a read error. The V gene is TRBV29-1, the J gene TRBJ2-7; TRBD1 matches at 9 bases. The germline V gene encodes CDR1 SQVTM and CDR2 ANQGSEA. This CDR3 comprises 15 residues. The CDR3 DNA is TGCAGCTTTGACTCCGGGACAGGGCCCACCTACGAGCAGTACTTC. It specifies CSFDSGTGPTYEQYF.

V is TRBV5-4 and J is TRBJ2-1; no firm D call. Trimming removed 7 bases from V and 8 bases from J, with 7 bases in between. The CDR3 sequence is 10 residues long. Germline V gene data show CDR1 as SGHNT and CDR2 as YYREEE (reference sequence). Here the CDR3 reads CASYCHEQFF. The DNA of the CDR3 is TGTGCCAGCTACTGCCATGAGCAGTTCTTC. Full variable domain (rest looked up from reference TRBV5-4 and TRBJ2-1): ETGVTQSPTHLIKTRGQQVTLRCSSQSGHNTVSWYQQALGQGPQFIFQYYREEENGRGNFPPRFSGLQFPNYSSELNVNALELDDSALYLCASYCHEQFFGPGTRLTVL.